Described below is a single TCR beta chain sequence and its context. Its target is unknown. Other DNA sequences in this specimen translate into the identical CDR3. CDR3 length equals 15 residues. Trimming removed 5 bases from V and 0 bases from J, with 11 bases in between. CDR1 and CDR2 (germline): SGHTA, FQGTGA. These data are taken from a study of shared clonotypes between healthy human individuals. Study observations and caveats: Across subsets, estimated richness was generally greater for naive than for memory populations. Researchers sampled blood only, noting tissue repertoires likely differ.

Splitting the CD4+ cells yielded a CD45RA+ naive subset and a CD45RA-negative memory subset. Genomic DNA of each subset was evenly split across several immunoSEQ plates. Sequencing was performed with immunoSEQ multiplex PCR; in TCRdb, only in-frame clones are kept and a portion is missing. Of around 2.5 million clones listed, approximately 94% were seen once; the top ten hold around 0.4%. Sequencing was carried out using naive CD4+ T cells from PBMCs. The subset here: CD45RA+ positively selected. This clonotype was obtained from a young man in good health. Some clones in this sample may be carry-over from other donors' samples. The chain recombines TRBV7-3 with TRBJ2-1, with a weak D call TRBD2 (6 bases). Here the CDR3 DNA reads TGTGCCAGCAGCCTTAGCGGAGCCTCCTACAATGAGCAGTTCTTC. It yields the protein CASSLSGASYNEQFF.